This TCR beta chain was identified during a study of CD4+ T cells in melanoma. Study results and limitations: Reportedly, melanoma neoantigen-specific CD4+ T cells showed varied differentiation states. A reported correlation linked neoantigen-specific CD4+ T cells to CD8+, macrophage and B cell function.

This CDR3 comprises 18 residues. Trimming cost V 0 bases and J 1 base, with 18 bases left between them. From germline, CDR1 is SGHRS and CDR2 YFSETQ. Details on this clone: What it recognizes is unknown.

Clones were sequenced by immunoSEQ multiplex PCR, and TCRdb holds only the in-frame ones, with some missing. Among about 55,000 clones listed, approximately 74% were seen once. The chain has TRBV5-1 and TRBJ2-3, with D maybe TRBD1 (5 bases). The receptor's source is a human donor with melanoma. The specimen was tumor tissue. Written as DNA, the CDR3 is TGCGCCAGCAGCTTGGAGGGGTCTGGTCGGTTAGGCACAGATACGCAGTATTTT. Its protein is CASSLEGSGRLGTDTQYF.